Below, 9 T cell receptor beta chains from the same sample are listed, as sequenced in a study of blood T cell repertoires in COVID-19. Some clones are missing from TCRdb's copy, which holds only in-frame ones; the method was immunoSEQ multiplex PCR. The sample includes about 35,000 clones, more than 70% of them seen just once. Sequencing used peripheral blood. These receptors all stem from a man older than 75 with active or convalescent COVID-19.

The genes are TRBV21-1 and TRBJ1-4; TRBD1 was called by the table and not checked on the DNA. TRBV21-1 is classified as a pseudogene. The CDR3 loop spans 15 amino acids. CDR3 loop: CASSPRQGRAEKLFF. CDR3 sequence (DNA): TGTGCCAGCAGCCCCCGACAGGGGAGGGCTGAAAAACTGTTTTTT.

The J gene is TRBJ2-5, the V gene TRBV10-3; a weak D match, TRBD1 (6 bases). The germline V and J ends were trimmed by 0 bases and 0 bases, with 14 bases remaining between them. The CDR3 extends over 17 amino acids. Germline CDR1 is ENHRY and CDR2 is SYGVKD. The CDR3 sequence: CAISESKGHQYQETQYF. The CDR3 DNA reads as TGTGCCATCAGTGAGTCCAAGGGACACCAGTACCAAGAGACCCAGTACTTC.

V usage is TRBV2 and J usage is TRBJ1-3, with D maybe TRBD1 (6 bases). Germline CDR1 is SNHLY and CDR2 is FYNNEI. The germline V and J ends were trimmed by 6 bases and 1 base, with 13 bases remaining between them. This CDR3 is 15 amino acids long. In nucleotides, the CDR3 is TGTGCCAGCAGACAGGACAGTCTTTCTGGAAACACCATATATTTT. Its protein is CASRQDSLSGNTIYF.

V is TRBV4-2 and J is TRBJ2-3, with a weak D call TRBD2 (6 bases). The CDR3 spans 14 residues. The V gene's germline CDR1 is LGHNA and CDR2 YNFKEQ. V was cut by 4 bases and J by 1 base, with 9 bases left in between. Written as DNA, the CDR3 is TGTGCCAGCAGCCGGACTACCCGCACAGATACGCAGTATTTT. Translated, it gives CASSRTTRTDTQYF.

Written as DNA, the CDR3 is TGCAGCGTTGCGGGAGGGGGCTCCTACAATGAGCAGTTCTTC. Its translation is CSVAGGGSYNEQFF. This chain uses TRBV29-1 with TRBJ2-1; TRBD2 matches 8 bases. The CDR3 spans 14 residues. V trimming: 4 bases; J trimming: 0 bases; junction bases outside the gene matches: 2. Germline CDR1 SQVTM, CDR2 ANQGSEA.

The V call is TRBV5-1, the J call TRBJ2-3; D gene unclear. The CDR3 has 15 amino acids. V was shortened by 1 base and J by 2 bases, with 11 bases between the two germline ends. Per germline, CDR1 SGHRS and CDR2 YFSETQ. The CDR3 spells CASSLFAENTDTQYF. The CDR3 DNA reads TGCGCCAGCAGCTTGTTTGCAGAAAACACAGATACGCAGTATTTT. The full variable domain, its missing parts supplied by reference TRBV5-1 and TRBJ2-3, is KAGVTQTPRYLIKTRGQQVTLSCSPISGHRSVSWYQQTPGQGLQFLFEYFSETQRNKGNFPGRFSGRQFSNSRSEMNVSTLELGDSALYLCASSLFAENTDTQYFGPGTRLTVL.

The J gene is TRBJ2-2, the V gene TRBV4-1; tentatively, D is TRBD2 (6 bases). The CDR3 has 15 amino acids. V gave up 0 bases and J gave up 7 bases, with 12 bases separating them. From germline, CDR1 is MGHRA and CDR2 YSYEKL. The DNA of the CDR3 is TGCGCCAGCAGCCAAGATAAGCGGGCTGTCGGGGAGCTGTTTTTT. This translates into CASSQDKRAVGELFF.

V is TRBV24-1 and J is TRBJ2-2; D unclear. CDR1 and CDR2 from the germline V gene are KGHDR and SFDVKD. Trimming pared 9 bases from V and 7 bases from J, leaving 5 bases between. The CDR3 totals 10 residues. The CDR3: CATGRGELFF. The CDR3 nucleotides read TGTGCCACCGGGCGCGGGGAGCTGTTTTTT.

This rearrangement joins TRBV5-5 to TRBJ1-5, with a tentative D call TRBD1 (6 bases). The CDR3 is 14 amino acids. From germline, CDR1 is SGHKS and CDR2 YYEKEE (reference sequence). V was clipped by 0 bases and J by 6 bases, with 10 bases between them. CDR3 sequence (DNA): TGTGCCAGCAGCTTGGCTGGGGGCGGTCAGCCCCAGCATTTT. Its translation is CASSLAGGGQPQHF.